The 6 T cell receptor beta chains below come from one sample, sequenced in a study of T cell clones after liver transplantation. Clones were sequenced by immunoSEQ multiplex PCR, and TCRdb holds only the in-frame ones, with some missing. The table shows about 9,900 clones, with almost 80% occurring only once. The sample here was CD8+ T cells from blood, taken before liver transplant. Receptors originate from a human donor who received a liver transplant.

The V and J genes are TRBV5-1 and TRBJ2-7, with TRBD2 matching over 7 bases. Germline values: CDR1 SGHRS, CDR2 YFSETQ. This CDR3 is 14 amino acids long. Unmatched junction bases numbered 11, after V lost 5 bases and J lost 6 bases. CDR3 in DNA: TGCGCCAGCAGTCCGTCGGGGGGTTCGGTCGAGCAGTACTTC. Residues: CASSPSGGSVEQYF.

There are a few counts of this clone. This chain's CDR3 is CASRYTGGNQPQHF. CDR3 DNA: TGTGCCAGCAGATACACAGGGGGCAATCAGCCCCAGCATTTT. V and J are TRBV27 and TRBJ1-5, with TRBD1 identical over 7 bases. Germline CDR1 MNHEY, CDR2 SMNVEV (reference sequence). The ends lost 6 bases at V and 2 bases at J; junction bases unmatched: 4. This CDR3 spans 14 amino acids.

The J gene is TRBJ2-7, the V gene TRBV27; 9 nucleotides align to TRBD1. The CDR3 spans 14 residues. In germline, CDR1 is MNHEY, CDR2 SMNVEV (reference sequence). V was pared by 6 bases and J by 3 bases, with 6 bases of the junction left unmatched. CDR3 nucleotide sequence: TGTGCCAGCAGCACACAGGGGGCCAACTACGAGCAGTACTTC. Residues: CASSTQGANYEQYF.

The gene calls are TRBV27 and TRBJ2-7, with 7 bases that match TRBD1. The germline V gene encodes CDR1 MNHEY and CDR2 SMNVEV (reference sequence). The V gene end was trimmed by 6 bases and the J gene end by 2 bases; junction bases not matched to a gene: 10. The CDR3 has 15 amino acids. The CDR3 nucleotides read TGTGCCAGCAGCCTCCATTCCGGGACAGCCTACGAGCAGTACTTC. Translation: CASSLHSGTAYEQYF.

The chain uses TRBV10-3 and TRBJ1-5; unclear D gene. The CDR3 loop spans 16 amino acids. The V and J ends lost 0 bases and 1 base respectively, with 10 bases between them. Germline V lookup: CDR1 ENHRY, CDR2 SYGVKD. CDR3 nucleotides: TGTGCCATCAGTGAGTCGGTAGGAGAGAGCAATCAGCCCCAGCATTTT. Protein sequence: CAISESVGESNQPQHF.

The gene calls are TRBV4-2 and TRBJ2-1; TRBD2 agrees at 8 bases. Germline V lookup: CDR1 LGHNA, CDR2 YNFKEQ. The CDR3 has 16 residues. J gave up 8 bases and V 4 bases, and 13 bases lay outside the gene matches. The DNA of the CDR3 is TGTGCCAGCAGCCTTTGGGAGACTAGCGAAGATGATGAGCAGTTCTTC. The encoded protein is CASSLWETSEDDEQFF.